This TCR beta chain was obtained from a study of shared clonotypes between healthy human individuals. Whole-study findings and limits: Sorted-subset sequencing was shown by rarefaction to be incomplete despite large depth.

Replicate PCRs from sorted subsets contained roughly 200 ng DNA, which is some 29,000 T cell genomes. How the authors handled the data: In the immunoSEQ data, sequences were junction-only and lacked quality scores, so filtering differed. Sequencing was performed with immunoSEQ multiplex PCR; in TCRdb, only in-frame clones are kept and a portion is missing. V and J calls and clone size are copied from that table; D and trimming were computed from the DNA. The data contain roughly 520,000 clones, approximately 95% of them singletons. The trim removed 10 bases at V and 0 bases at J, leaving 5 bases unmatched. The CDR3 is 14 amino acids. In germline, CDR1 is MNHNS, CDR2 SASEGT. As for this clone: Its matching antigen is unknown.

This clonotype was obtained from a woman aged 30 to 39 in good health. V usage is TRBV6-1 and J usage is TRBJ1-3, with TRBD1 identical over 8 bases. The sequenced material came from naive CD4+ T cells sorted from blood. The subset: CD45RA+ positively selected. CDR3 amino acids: CAIPTGGSGNTIYF. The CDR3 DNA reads TGTGCCATTCCAACAGGGGGCTCTGGAAACACCATATATTTT.